The following is a T cell receptor beta chain sequence with its context. Its matching antigen is unknown. These data come from a study of beta chain features in type 1 diabetes. General study findings and limits: A moderate, significant TCRB CDR3 shortening appeared in type 1 diabetes across four CD4+ subsets. Healthy donors had naive, central memory and Treg TCRB repertoires that appeared less similar than those seen among patients. HLA influence on TCRB rearrangement stayed unresolved here.

This CDR3 region has 13 residues. V lost 6 bases and J lost 2; bases outside the gene matches: 4. Germline CDR1 and CDR2: MNHEY and SMNVEV (reference sequence). Central memory, naive, regulatory and stem cell-like memory CD4+ cells were sorted by CD45RO/CCR7/CD25/CD127/CD95/CD27. The sequenced template was cDNA made from the entire isolated RNA. Libraries were prepared by immunoSEQ multiplex PCR; TCRdb keeps only in-frame clonotypes and omits some of them. The sample records around 40,000 clones, roughly 70% being singletons. The source of this sequence is a woman under 30 with type 1 diabetes. The source material was Tregs from blood. The chain couples TRBV27 to TRBJ2-7, with 7 positions matching TRBD1. CDR3 bases: TGTGCCAGCAGATGGACAGGCGCCTACGAGCAGTACTTC. The encoded protein is CASRWTGAYEQYF.